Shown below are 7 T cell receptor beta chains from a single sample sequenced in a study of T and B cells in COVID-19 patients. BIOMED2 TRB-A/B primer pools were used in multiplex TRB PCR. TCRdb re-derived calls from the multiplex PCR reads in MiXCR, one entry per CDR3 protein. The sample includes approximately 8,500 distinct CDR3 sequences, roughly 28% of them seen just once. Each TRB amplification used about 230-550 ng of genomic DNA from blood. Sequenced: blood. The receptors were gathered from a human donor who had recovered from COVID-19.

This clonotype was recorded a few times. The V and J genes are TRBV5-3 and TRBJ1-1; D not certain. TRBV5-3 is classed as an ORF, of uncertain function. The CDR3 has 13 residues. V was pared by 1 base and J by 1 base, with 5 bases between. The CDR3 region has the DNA TGTGCCAGAAGCTTGATAGGGAACACTGAAGCTTTCTTT. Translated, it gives CARSLIGNTEAFF.

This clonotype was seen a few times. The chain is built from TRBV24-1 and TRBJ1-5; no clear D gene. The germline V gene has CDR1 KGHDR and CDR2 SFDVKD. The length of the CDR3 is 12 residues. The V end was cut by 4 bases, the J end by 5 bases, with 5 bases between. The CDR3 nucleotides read TGTGCCACCAGTGACTTCGATCAGCCCCAGCATTTT. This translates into CATSDFDQPQHF.

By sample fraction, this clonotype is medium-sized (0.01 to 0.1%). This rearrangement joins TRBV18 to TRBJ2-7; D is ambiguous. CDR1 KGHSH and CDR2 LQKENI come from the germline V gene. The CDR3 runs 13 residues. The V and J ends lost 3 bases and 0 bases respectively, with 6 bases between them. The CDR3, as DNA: TGTGCCAGCTCACCTCCGAGCTCCTACGAGCAGTACGTC. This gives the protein CASSPPSSYEQYV.

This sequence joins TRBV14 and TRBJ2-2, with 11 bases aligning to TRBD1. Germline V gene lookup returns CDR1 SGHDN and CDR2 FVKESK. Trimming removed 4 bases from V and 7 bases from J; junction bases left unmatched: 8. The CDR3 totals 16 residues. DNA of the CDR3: TGTGCCAGCAGCCTGGGGACAGGGGGTAGTGACGGGGAGCTGTTTTTT. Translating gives CASSLGTGGSDGELFF.

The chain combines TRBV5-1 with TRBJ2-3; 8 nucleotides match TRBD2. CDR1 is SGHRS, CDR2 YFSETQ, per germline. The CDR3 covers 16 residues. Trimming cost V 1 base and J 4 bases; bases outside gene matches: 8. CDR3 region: CASSLNAGGVADTQYF. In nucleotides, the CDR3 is TGCGCCAGCAGCTTGAATGCGGGGGGAGTCGCAGATACGCAGTATTTT.

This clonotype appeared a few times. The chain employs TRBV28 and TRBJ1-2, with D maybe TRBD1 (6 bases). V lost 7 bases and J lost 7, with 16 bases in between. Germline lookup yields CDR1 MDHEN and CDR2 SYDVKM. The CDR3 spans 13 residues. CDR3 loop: CASMGMTGFGYTF. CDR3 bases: TGTGCCAGCATGGGGATGACAGGATTTGGCTACACCTTC.

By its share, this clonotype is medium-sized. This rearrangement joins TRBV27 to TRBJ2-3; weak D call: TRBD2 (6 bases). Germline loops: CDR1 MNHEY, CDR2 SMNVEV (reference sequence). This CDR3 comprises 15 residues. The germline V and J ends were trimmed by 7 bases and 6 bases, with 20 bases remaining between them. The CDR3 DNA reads TGTGCCAGCAACTCCGGGAGCCGGTCCCGGGATACGCAGTATTTT. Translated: CASNSGSRSRDTQYF.